These 19 T cell receptor beta chains originate from one sample sequenced in a study of cytomegalovirus exposure and HLA in healthy donors (dated by TCRdb to 2016 to 2017). The library relied on the immunoSEQ multiplex PCR assay. For the multiplex PCR, a mixture combining 60 forward primers for TCR Vbeta segments and 13 reverse primers for TCR Jbeta segments was used. TCRdb carries this immuneACCESS record with in-frame sequences only. Its versions omit some clonotypes, under half of them owing to an unresolved V gene in the studies checked, with the rest unexplained. This sample lists 50,000 to 70,000 clones; approximately 71% were detected once. The ten largest clonotypes hold under 45% of the sample. The sequencing input was PBMCs. These receptors originate from a man between 35 and 55 years old in good health and CMV-seropositive.

This chain links TRBV2 with TRBJ2-2; D is undetermined. This CDR3 has 13 amino acids. Trimming took off 3 bases at V and 7 bases at J, with 9 bases between the two ends. Germline V gene lookup returns CDR1 SNHLY and CDR2 FYNNEI. CDR3 nucleotide sequence: TGTGCCAGCAGTGACAGTCGCAACGGGGAGCTGTTTTTT. It encodes CASSDSRNGELFF.

This clone was recorded a few times. V usage is TRBV30 and J usage is TRBJ1-1; D is perhaps TRBD1 (5 bases). The CDR3 is made up of 13 amino acids. Trimming pared 0 bases from V and 7 bases from J, leaving 12 bases between. Looked up from germline, CDR1 is GTSNPN and CDR2 is SVGIG (reference sequence). The DNA for the CDR3 is TGTGCCTGGAGTGTTACAGGTAGGGGTGAAGCTTTCTTT. It encodes CAWSVTGRGEAFF.

The chain recombines TRBV4-1 with TRBJ2-1; 12 positions agree with TRBD1. The CDR3 is 17 residues long. The germline V gene has CDR1 MGHRA and CDR2 YSYEKL. After removal of 1 base from V and 8 bases from J, the junction contained 9 bases not matched to a gene. CDR3 nucleotide sequence: TGCGCCAGCAGCCAAGTGGCCCGCGGGACAGGGGGCGATGAGCAGTTCTTC. This encodes CASSQVARGTGGDEQFF.

The V and J genes are TRBV5-1 and TRBJ1-1, with TRBD1 matching 7 bases. Germline V CDR1 and CDR2: SGHRS, YFSETQ. V lost 0 bases to trimming and J lost 8 bases; unmatched junction nucleotides: 1. The CDR3 runs to 12 residues. CDR3 protein: CASSLGGQEAFF. For the CDR3, the DNA is TGCGCCAGCAGCTTGGGGGGACAGGAAGCTTTCTTT. Together with reference TRBV5-1 and TRBJ1-1, the CDR3 gives the full variable domain: KAGVTQTPRYLIKTRGQQVTLSCSPISGHRSVSWYQQTPGQGLQFLFEYFSETQRNKGNFPGRFSGRQFSNSRSEMNVSTLELGDSALYLCASSLGGQEAFFGQGTRLTVV.

The rearrangement links TRBV25-1 to TRBJ2-1; 15 bases fit TRBD2. Germline V CDR1 and CDR2: MGHDK, SYGVNS. The ends lost 6 bases at V and 4 bases at J; junction bases unmatched: 7. The length of the CDR3 is 17 residues. CDR3 in amino acids: CASRAGTSGGWYNEQFF. CDR3 DNA sequence: TGTGCCAGCAGGGCCGGGACTAGCGGGGGGTGGTACAATGAGCAGTTCTTC.

The chain employs TRBV27 and TRBJ1-6; no clear D. CDR1 and CDR2 from the germline V gene are MNHEY and SMNVEV (reference sequence). V was cut by 6 bases and J by 10 bases, with 10 bases left in between. This CDR3 spans 12 amino acids. The CDR3 loop is CASRDLGSPLHF. DNA of the CDR3: TGTGCCAGCAGGGACTTGGGGTCACCCCTCCACTTT.

The V and J genes are TRBV5-4 and TRBJ1-2; 8 nucleotides align to TRBD1. Germline V gives CDR1 SGHNT, CDR2 YYREEE (reference sequence). The junction had 9 bases not matched to a gene; V was cut back by 4 bases and J by 1 base. The CDR3 is made up of 16 amino acids. This CDR3 reads CASSIRTGPDNYGYTF. Written as DNA, the CDR3 is TGTGCCAGCAGCATAAGGACAGGGCCCGATAACTATGGCTACACCTTC.

This sequence joins TRBV7-3 and TRBJ2-1; D is unresolved. The CDR3 is 12 amino acids. The germline gives CDR1 SGHTA, CDR2 FQGTGA. Trimming pared 2 bases from V and 12 bases from J, leaving 11 bases between. The DNA for the CDR3 is TGTGCCAGCAGCTTACTCGGGTTGGGGCAGTTCTTC. Amino acids: CASSLLGLGQFF.

DNA for the CDR3: TGTGCCAGCAGCTCGGGACAGGGAGATGATGTAGAGACCCAGTACTTC. Translation gives CASSSGQGDDVETQYF. The V gene is TRBV7-9, the J gene TRBJ2-5, with TRBD1 matching over 9 bases. Germline-derived CDR1 and CDR2 are SEHNR and FQNEAQ (reference sequence). The J segment lost 4 bases and the V segment lost 4 bases, leaving 10 bases of the junction unmatched. The CDR3 has 16 amino acids.

This chain uses TRBV6-5 with TRBJ1-1; D might be TRBD1 (5 bases). The CDR3 is made up of 15 amino acids. CDR1 and CDR2 (germline): MNHEY, SVGAGI. V gave up 8 bases and J gave up 1 base, with 17 bases separating them. The CDR3 region has the DNA TGTGCCAGCCGTTTGGGGGGGACCGGGAACACTGAAGCTTTCTTT. Encoded protein: CASRLGGTGNTEAFF.

V is TRBV11-2 and J is TRBJ1-1; D is undetermined. Germline V CDR1 and CDR2: SGHAT, FQNNGV. V shed 5 bases and J shed 1 base, with 8 bases lying between them. The CDR3 is made up of 13 amino acids. CDR3 in DNA: TGTGCCAGCAGCGGGAGCCCGAACACTGAAGCTTTCTTT. Encoded protein: CASSGSPNTEAFF.

This clone was observed a single time. The V and J genes are TRBV6-6 and TRBJ1-6; TRBD1 matches at 8 bases. The CDR3 sequence is 13 residues long. CDR1 is MNHNY, CDR2 SVGAGI, per germline (reference sequence). Trimming at V came to 7 bases and at J to 10 bases, leaving 6 bases not matched to a gene. This CDR3 reads CASKQGARSPLHF. CDR3 coding DNA: TGTGCCAGCAAGCAGGGGGCACGGTCACCCCTCCACTTT.

The rearrangement uses TRBV27 and TRBJ2-2; D is undetermined. The CDR3 runs to 12 residues. The germline V gene encodes CDR1 MNHEY and CDR2 SMNVEV (reference sequence). Trimming removed 3 bases at V and 7 bases at J, with 6 bases between. The CDR3 DNA is TGTGCCAGCAGTTTCCCCGGCGGGGAGCTGTTTTTT. This gives the protein CASSFPGGELFF.

The chain carries TRBV4-3 and TRBJ1-2, with unresolved D. From germline, CDR1 is LGHNA and CDR2 YSLEER. V was clipped by 1 base and J by 8 bases, with 14 bases between them. The CDR3 totals 14 residues. The CDR3 sequence is CASSQGNRGSGYTF. The CDR3 DNA reads as TGCGCCAGCAGCCAAGGAAACCGGGGATCCGGCTACACCTTC.

The V and J genes are TRBV29-1 and TRBJ2-1; a possible D gene is TRBD1 (6 bases). Between the trimmed V and J ends, which lost 5 bases and 12 bases, there was a span of 8 bases. Germline V gene sequence: CDR1 SQVTM, CDR2 ANQGSEA. CDR3 length: 9 amino acids. The CDR3 is CSVRTVQFF. The CDR3 nucleotides read TGCAGCGTTAGGACAGTGCAGTTCTTC.

This clone came up a few times. The CDR3 DNA sequence: TGCGCCAGCAGCCAAGATCGGAACAGGCGCGGATCACCCCTCCACTTT. This encodes CASSQDRNRRGSPLHF. The genes are TRBV4-3 and TRBJ1-6; D is possibly TRBD1 (5 bases). Between the trimmed V and J ends, which lost 0 bases and 10 bases, there was a span of 16 bases. The germline V gene encodes CDR1 LGHNA and CDR2 YSLEER. CDR3 size: 16 residues.

V usage is TRBV29-1 and J usage is TRBJ2-5; TRBD1 matches 8 bases. The J segment lost 5 bases and the V segment lost 3 bases, leaving 5 bases of the junction unmatched. The CDR3 covers 13 residues. CDR1 SQVTM and CDR2 ANQGSEA come from the germline V gene. The chain's CDR3 is CSVDQGAGETQYF. The CDR3 coding sequence is TGCAGCGTTGACCAGGGGGCGGGGGAGACCCAGTACTTC.

This clone was found once. The genes are TRBV7-9 and TRBJ1-6; the match to TRBD1 covers 7 bases. Trimming removed 4 bases from V and 10 bases from J; junction bases left unmatched: 4. The CDR3 extends over 13 amino acids. Germline V gene sequence: CDR1 SEHNR, CDR2 FQNEAQ (reference sequence). The CDR3 region has the DNA TGTGCCAGCAGCTCTACAGGGGAATCACCCCTCCACTTT. Its protein product is CASSSTGESPLHF.

This chain joins TRBV4-3 and TRBJ2-3, with 8 bases fitting TRBD2. The germline gives CDR1 LGHNA, CDR2 YSLEER. Trimming at V came to 4 bases and at J to 1 base, leaving 7 bases not matched to a gene. There are 16 residues in the CDR3. The CDR3 DNA reads as TGCGCCAGCAGCCTGAAAGCGGGGGTCGGCACAGATACGCAGTATTTT. Amino acid sequence: CASSLKAGVGTDTQYF.